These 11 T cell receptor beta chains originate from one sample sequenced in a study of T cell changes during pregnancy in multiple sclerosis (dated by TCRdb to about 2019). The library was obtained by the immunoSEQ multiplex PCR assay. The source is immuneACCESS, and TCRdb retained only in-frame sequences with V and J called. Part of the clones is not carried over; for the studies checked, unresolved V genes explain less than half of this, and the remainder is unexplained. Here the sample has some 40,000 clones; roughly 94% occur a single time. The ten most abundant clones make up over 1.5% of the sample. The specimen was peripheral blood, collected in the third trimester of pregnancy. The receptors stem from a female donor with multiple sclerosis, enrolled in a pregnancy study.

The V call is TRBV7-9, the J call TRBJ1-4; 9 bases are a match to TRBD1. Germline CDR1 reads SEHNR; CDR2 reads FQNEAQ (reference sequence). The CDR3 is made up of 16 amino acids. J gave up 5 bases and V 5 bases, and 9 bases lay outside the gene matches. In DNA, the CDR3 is TGTGCCAGCAGCCCGGACAGGGGCCGACCAAATGAAAAACTGTTTTTT. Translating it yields CASSPDRGRPNEKLFF. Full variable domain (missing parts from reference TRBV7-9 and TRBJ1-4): DTGVSQNPRHKITKRGQNVTFRCDPISEHNRLYWYRQTLGQGPEFLTYFQNEAQLEKSRLLSDRFSAERPKGSFSTLEIQRTEQGDSAMYLCASSPDRGRPNEKLFFGSGTQLSVL.

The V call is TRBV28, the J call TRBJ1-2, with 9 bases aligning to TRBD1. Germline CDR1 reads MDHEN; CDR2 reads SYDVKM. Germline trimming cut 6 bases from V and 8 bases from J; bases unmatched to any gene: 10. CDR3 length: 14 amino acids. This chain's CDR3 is CASRISQGARGYTF. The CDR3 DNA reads TGTGCCAGCAGGATCTCACAGGGGGCGCGGGGCTACACCTTC.

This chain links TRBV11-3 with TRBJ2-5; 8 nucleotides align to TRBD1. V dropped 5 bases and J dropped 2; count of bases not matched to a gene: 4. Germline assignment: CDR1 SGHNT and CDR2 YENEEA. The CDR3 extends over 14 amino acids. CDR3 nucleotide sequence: TGTGCCAGCAGCGTCTGGACAGGGCAAGAGACCCAGTACTTC. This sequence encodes CASSVWTGQETQYF.

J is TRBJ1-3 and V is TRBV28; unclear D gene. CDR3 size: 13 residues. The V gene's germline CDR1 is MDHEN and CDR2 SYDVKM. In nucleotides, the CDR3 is TGTAGCGCTGGCCCTTACTCTGGAAACACCATATATTTT. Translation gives CSAGPYSGNTIYF.

CDR3 sequence (DNA): TGTGCCAGCAGTGGGGAGGCTTATCAGCCCCAGCATTTT. It encodes CASSGEAYQPQHF. The chain couples TRBV6-1 to TRBJ1-5; the D is unclear. The CDR3 loop spans 13 amino acids. Germline V lookup: CDR1 MNHNS, CDR2 SASEGT. V lost 4 bases to trimming and J lost 5 bases, with 9 bases between them.

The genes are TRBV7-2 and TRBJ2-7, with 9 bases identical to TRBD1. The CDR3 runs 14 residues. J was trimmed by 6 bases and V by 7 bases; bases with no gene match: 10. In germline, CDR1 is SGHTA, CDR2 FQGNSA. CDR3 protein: CASTVSGQGREQYF. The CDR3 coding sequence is TGTGCCAGCACTGTTTCGGGACAGGGTCGCGAGCAGTACTTC.

In DNA form, the CDR3 reads TGTGCCAGCAGCATCCTTGGGACTAGCGGGAGCTATGAGCAGTTCTTC. It specifies CASSILGTSGSYEQFF. V gene TRBV28 combines with J gene TRBJ2-1; 14 bases match TRBD2. The CDR3 spans 16 residues. V trimming: 6 bases; J trimming: 8 bases; junction bases outside the gene matches: 9. CDR1 and CDR2 from the germline V gene are MDHEN and SYDVKM. Full variable domain (remainder filled in from reference TRBV28 and TRBJ2-1): DVKVTQSSRYLVKRTGEKVFLECVQDMDHENMFWYRQDPGLGLRLIYFSYDVKMKEKGDIPEGYSVSREKKERFSLILESASTNQTSMYLCASSILGTSGSYEQFFGPGTRLTVL.

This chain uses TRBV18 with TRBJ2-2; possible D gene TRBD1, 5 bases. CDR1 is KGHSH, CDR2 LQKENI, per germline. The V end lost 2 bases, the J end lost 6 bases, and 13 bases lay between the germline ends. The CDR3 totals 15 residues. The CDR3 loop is CASSPAQGGAGELFF. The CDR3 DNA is TGTGCCAGCTCACCAGCTCAGGGTGGAGCCGGGGAGCTGTTTTTT.

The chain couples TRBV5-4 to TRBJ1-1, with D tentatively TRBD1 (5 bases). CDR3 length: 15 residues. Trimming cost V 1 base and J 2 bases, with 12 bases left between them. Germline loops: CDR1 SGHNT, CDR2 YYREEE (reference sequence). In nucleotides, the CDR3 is TGTGCCAGCAGCTTGATCTTCCAGGGAAACACTGAAGCTTTCTTT. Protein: CASSLIFQGNTEAFF.

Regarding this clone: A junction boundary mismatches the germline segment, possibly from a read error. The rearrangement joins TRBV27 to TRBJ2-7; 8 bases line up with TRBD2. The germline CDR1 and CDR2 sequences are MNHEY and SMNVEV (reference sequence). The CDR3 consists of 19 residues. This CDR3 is CASSPPSRGGAGVIYGQYF. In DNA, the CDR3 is TGTGCCAGCAGTCCCCCTTCACGGGGTGGAGCGGGAGTAATCTACGGGCAGTACTTC.

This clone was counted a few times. CDR3 coding DNA: TGTGCCAGCAGTCAGGGGTATGGGAACACTGAAGCTTTCTTT. Its protein product is CASSQGYGNTEAFF. The chain uses TRBV6-5 and TRBJ1-1; maybe TRBD1 (6 bases). Germline V gene lookup returns CDR1 MNHEY and CDR2 SVGAGI. The CDR3 consists of 14 residues. The V end lost 5 bases, the J end lost 1 base, and 11 bases lay between the germline ends.